This T cell receptor beta chain was retrieved from a study of T cell changes during pregnancy in multiple sclerosis (dated by TCRdb to between 2019 and 2020). About the full investigation: The study looked at changes in the T cell repertoire across pregnancy in women with multiple sclerosis.

CDR1 and CDR2 are read off the germline V gene (reference sequence) as GTSNPN and SVGIG. From its cysteine to its phenylalanine, the CDR3 spans 13 amino acids. The sequence is cut down to CDR3 DNA, 39 bases in frame from base 1. V sheds 3 bases and J sheds 7 bases, leaving 13 bases between their ends. Libraries were constructed by the immunoSEQ multiplex PCR assay. TCRdb provides this immuneACCESS table in a form limited to in-frame rearrangements. Some clones are lacking; in checked studies, under half of them reflect an unresolved V gene, and why the rest are absent is not known. A total of about 20,000 clones appear in this sample, around 89% of them only once. Around 7% of the sample rests with the top ten. As concerns this clone: The specificity of this receptor is unknown. Within one base of it there is no much larger clone, and no base qualities were kept.

The receptor was derived from a female donor in good health, enrolled as a control in a pregnancy study. This specimen consisted of CD8+ T cells from peripheral blood mononuclear cells, obtained in the third trimester of pregnancy. The chain employs TRBV30 and TRBJ1-5, with a tentative D gene TRBD1 over 5 matching bases. This receptor has the CDR3 CAWSEGQGQPQHF. The bases read TGTGCCTGGAGCGAAGGGCAGGGCCAGCCCCAGCATTTT.